The 16 T cell receptor beta chains below come from one sample, sequenced in a study of shared clonotypes between healthy human individuals. Assay used: immunoSEQ multiplex PCR; TCRdb lists only in-frame clones, some missing. This sample yields nearly 1 million clones, of which approximately 80% are seen a single time; roughly 1.5% belongs to the top ten. Input material: memory CD4+ T cells sorted from blood. The sample's subset: CD45RA-negative fraction. These TCRs come from a man between 18 and 29 years old in good health.

The gene calls are TRBV6-5 and TRBJ2-5; perhaps TRBD2 as D (6 bases). Germline CDR1 is MNHEY and CDR2 is SVGAGI. Trimming pared 0 bases from V and 0 bases from J, leaving 8 bases between. The CDR3 has 15 residues. The DNA for the CDR3 is TGTGCCAGCAGTTACTCCGCGGGGTACCAAGAGACCCAGTACTTC. Translating it yields CASSYSAGYQETQYF.

The rearrangement links TRBV29-1 to TRBJ2-7; TRBD2 matches 11 bases. The length of the CDR3 is 15 residues. Germline CDR1 and CDR2: SQVTM and ANQGSEA. With 6 bases clipped from V and 3 bases from J, the junction kept 10 bases outside the gene matches. CDR3 coding DNA: TGCAGCGTCTCCGGGACTAGCGGAGGGATCTACGAGCAGTACTTC. Its protein is CSVSGTSGGIYEQYF.

The V call is TRBV7-3, the J call TRBJ2-5; TRBD2 matches at 9 bases. This CDR3 has 15 residues. V shed 5 bases and J 5 bases; nucleotides not matched to a gene: 9. CDR1 is SGHTA, CDR2 FQGTGA, per germline. CDR3 coding DNA: TGTGCCAGCAGCCTCAGCGGGGGGAATACGGAGACCCAGTACTTC. Its protein product is CASSLSGGNTETQYF.

This chain uses TRBV7-2 with TRBJ1-1; tentatively, D is TRBD1 (5 bases). The CDR3 totals 16 residues. The V end lost 0 bases, the J end lost 0 bases, and 11 bases lay between the germline ends. Germline loops: CDR1 SGHTA, CDR2 FQGNSA. This CDR3 reads CASSLATGSLNTEAFF. CDR3 DNA: TGTGCCAGCAGCTTAGCAACAGGAAGCTTGAACACTGAAGCTTTCTTT.

The chain has TRBV10-3 and TRBJ2-1; D unresolved. Germline values: CDR1 ENHRY, CDR2 SYGVKD. CDR3 length: 14 amino acids. V dropped 4 bases and J dropped 0 bases, with 7 bases sitting between them. This chain's CDR3 is CAISAINSYNEQFF. The CDR3 nucleotides read TGTGCCATCAGTGCTATTAACTCCTACAATGAGCAGTTCTTC.

The J gene is TRBJ2-5, the V gene TRBV10-3, with D maybe TRBD2 (6 bases). V lost 10 bases and J lost 5, with 17 bases in between. Looked up from germline, CDR1 is ENHRY and CDR2 is SYGVKD. The CDR3 has 13 amino acids. In nucleotides, the CDR3 is TGTGCCACCGAATCGGGGGAACGGGAGACCCAGTACTTC. Translated: CATESGERETQYF.

The chain combines TRBV6-1 with TRBJ2-7; weak D call: TRBD1 (6 bases). This CDR3 is 14 amino acids long. The V end lost 2 bases, the J end lost 4 bases, and 12 bases lay between the germline ends. Germline CDR1 and CDR2: MNHNS and SASEGT. DNA for the CDR3: TGTGCCAGCAGTGAATATGACAGGACGTACGAGCAGTACTTC. It codes for CASSEYDRTYEQYF.

The chain employs TRBV2 and TRBJ2-7; 8 nucleotides match TRBD1. The V and J ends lost 1 base and 4 bases, in that order; junction bases with no gene match: 6. The length of the CDR3 is 15 residues. Germline CDR1 is SNHLY and CDR2 is FYNNEI. The CDR3 coding sequence is TGTGCCAGCAGTGAAGGGCAGGGGGCGGCTTACGAGCAGTACTTC. Its protein product is CASSEGQGAAYEQYF.

The chain links TRBV7-2 to TRBJ2-7; 7 bases map to TRBD2. The CDR3 has 16 residues. V gave up 0 bases and J gave up 10 bases; unmatched junction bases: 15. Germline values: CDR1 SGHTA, CDR2 FQGNSA. The CDR3 here is CASSLAAAGSHYGQYF. In DNA form, the CDR3 reads TGTGCCAGCAGCTTAGCGGCAGCGGGATCCCACTACGGACAGTACTTC.

J is TRBJ1-1 and V is TRBV30, with no clear D. The CDR3 is 14 residues long. V was shortened by 0 bases and J by 5 bases, with 13 bases between the two germline ends. From germline, CDR1 is GTSNPN and CDR2 SVGIG (reference sequence). For the CDR3, the DNA is TGTGCCTGGAGTGTACAGCAGGCGGGGACTGAAGCTTTCTTT. Translation: CAWSVQQAGTEAFF.

The sample holds many counts of this clone. V and J are TRBV6-1 and TRBJ1-5; 7 nucleotides match TRBD1. The CDR3 has 13 residues. The germline CDR1 and CDR2 sequences are MNHNS and SASEGT. J was trimmed by 7 bases and V by 6 bases; bases with no gene match: 6. CDR3 coding DNA: TGTGCCAGCAGCTGGACAGGAGAACAGCCCCAGCATTTT. Protein sequence: CASSWTGEQPQHF.

This clone has a single count. The gene calls are TRBV2 and TRBJ1-5, with TRBD1 matching 7 bases. Trimming cost V 8 bases and J 4 bases; bases outside gene matches: 8. The CDR3 consists of 14 residues. From germline, CDR1 is SNHLY and CDR2 FYNNEI. CDR3 region: CASGRDSANQPQHF. The CDR3 coding sequence is TGTGCCAGCGGCCGGGACAGTGCTAATCAGCCCCAGCATTTT.

This clone was seen once. The chain carries TRBV7-9 and TRBJ2-3; D is ambiguous. Germline V gives CDR1 SEHNR, CDR2 FQNEAQ (reference sequence). Trimming cost V 1 base and J 0 bases, with 8 bases left between them. There are 15 residues in the CDR3. For the CDR3, the DNA is TGTGCCAGCAGCTTAGTCCCGGTTAGCACAGATACGCAGTATTTT. As protein: CASSLVPVSTDTQYF.

This chain joins TRBV6-5 and TRBJ2-7, with 7 bases aligning to TRBD1. Per germline, CDR1 MNHEY and CDR2 SVGAGI. This CDR3 has 14 residues. Trimming at V came to 2 bases and at J to 4 bases, leaving 5 bases not matched to a gene. As DNA, the CDR3 is TGTGCCAGCAGTTACGGGGGACAGCGGTACGAGCAGTACTTC. Residues: CASSYGGQRYEQYF.

This clone is a singleton in its sample. The chain combines TRBV6-1 with TRBJ2-2, with 9 bases fitting TRBD2. The CDR3 consists of 15 residues. Germline-derived CDR1 and CDR2 are MNHNS and SASEGT. V lost 6 bases to trimming and J lost 1 base; unmatched junction nucleotides: 3. The CDR3 spells CASRSSGKNTGELFF. Written as DNA, the CDR3 is TGTGCCAGCAGATCTAGCGGGAAGAACACCGGGGAGCTGTTTTTT.

The rearrangement joins TRBV30 to TRBJ1-5; D is unclear. This CDR3 contains 13 residues. CDR1 GTSNPN and CDR2 SVGIG come from the germline V gene (reference sequence). Trimming shortened V by 1 base and J by 5 bases, and 9 bases separated the two germline ends. CDR3 DNA: TGTGCCTGGAGTGGAGGAGGGTATCAGCCCCAGCATTTT. It is translated as CAWSGGGYQPQHF.